The rows below give T cell receptor beta chains drawn from one sample of a study of T cells in Graves' hyperthyroidism and ophthalmopathy. TCRdb re-analysed the multiplex PCR reads in MiXCR, keeping a single row per CDR3 protein. The profile shows under 450,000 distinct CDR3 sequences, roughly 17% of them singletons. Sequencing was carried out using blood. The receptors stem from a woman aged 25-40 years with Graves' hyperthyroidism that later progressed to Graves' ophthalmopathy. Each CDR3 is given with its conserved first and last residue. The D gene is left open where the match is weak. The size entry is marked missing in some rows and otherwise reads once, few, many or a size class.

v_gene	d_gene	abundance	j_gene	CDR3aa	CDR3nt
TRBV10-3	.	many	TRBJ1-2	CAISESVRSSGYTF	TGTGCCATCAGTGAGTCGGTAAGGTCCTCTGGCTACACCTTC
TRBV7-9	TRBD1	many	TRBJ2-3	CASSSTGTEISDTQYF	TGTGCCAGCAGCTCAACCGGGACAGAAATTTCAGATACGCAGTATTTT
TRBV25-1	.	.	TRBJ1-3	CASSESIKVDAQSSGNTIYF	TGTGCCAGCAGTGAATCTATTAAGGTAGACGCCCAGAGCTCTGGAAACACCATATATTTT
TRBV25-1	.	.	TRBJ1-1	CASSASPRGMNTEAFF	TGTGCCAGCAGTGCCTCGCCACGGGGAATGAACACTGAAGCTTTCTTT
TRBV6-2/TRBV6-3	.	few	TRBJ1-4	CASSDSGRFNEKLFF	TGTGCCAGCAGTGACAGTGGGCGATTTAATGAAAAACTGTTTTTT
TRBV5-5	.	many	TRBJ2-5	CASSLGHQQETQYF	TGTGCCAGCAGCCTGGGACACCAACAGGAGACCCAGTACTTC
TRBV28	.	many	TRBJ2-1	CASSLLTGYNEQFF	TGTGCCAGCAGTCTCCTCACAGGCTACAATGAGCAGTTCTTC
TRBV2	.	many	TRBJ2-3	CASSEAPEGDTQYF	TGTGCCAGCAGTGAAGCACCCGAGGGAGATACGCAGTATTTT
TRBV27	TRBD1	.	TRBJ1-2	CASSLSIRGGIYGYTF	TGTGCCAGCAGTTTATCGATAAGAGGGGGCATCTATGGCTACACCTTC
TRBV6-1	.	few	TRBJ2-7	CASSPRDSPEEQYF	TGTGCCAGCAGTCCGCGGGACAGCCCGGAGGAGCAGTACTTC
TRBV7-9	TRBD2	many	TRBJ2-5	CASSPPGLAGSGETQYF	TGTGCCAGCAGCCCCCCGGGACTAGCGGGAAGCGGGGAGACCCAGTACTTC
TRBV20-1	TRBD2	many	TRBJ2-1	CSARDLASGDYNEQFF	TGCAGTGCTAGAGATCTGGCTAGCGGGGATTACAATGAGCAGTTCTTC
TRBV28	.	many	TRBJ2-2	CASSLPRTGELFF	TGTGCCAGCAGTTTACCGAGGACCGGGGAGCTGTTTTTT
TRBV2	.	.	TRBJ1-1	CASSGGTIMNTEAFF	TGTGCCAGCAGTGGCGGTACGATCATGAACACTGAAGCTTTCTTT
TRBV20-1	TRBD1	once	TRBJ2-1	CSARADRENPRGFF	TGCAGTGCTAGAGCGGACAGGGAGAACCCGAGGGGGTTCTTC
TRBV12-3/TRBV12-4	TRBD2	few	TRBJ2-3	CANSFRGGSTDTQYF	TGTGCCAACAGTTTCCGGGGGGGGAGCACAGATACGCAGTATTTT
TRBV5-4	TRBD1	many	TRBJ2-5	CASSARDRGPGETQYF	TGTGCCAGCAGCGCCCGGGACAGGGGCCCCGGCGAGACCCAGTACTTC
TRBV7-9	.	many	TRBJ2-6	CASSLTGISGAGANVLTF	TGTGCCAGCAGCTTAACCGGGATCTCGGGCGCTGGGGCCAACGTCCTGACTTTC
TRBV4-1	TRBD2	.	TRBJ2-7	CASSQTGLAGLSTPSSYEQYF	TGCGCCAGCAGCCAAACCGGACTAGCGGGTCTCTCAACCCCTAGCTCCTACGAGCAGTACTTC
TRBV6-1	.	.	TRBJ2-6	CASRAGSSGANVLTF	TGTGCCAGCAGGGCAGGGAGCTCTGGGGCCAACGTCCTGACTTTC
TRBV4-1	.	many	TRBJ1-1	CASSQWINTEAFF	TGCGCCAGCAGCCAATGGATAAACACTGAAGCTTTCTTT
TRBV15	.	many	TRBJ1-2	CATSSDVFEDERGYTF	TGTGCCACCAGCTCAGACGTGTTCGAGGACGAGCGTGGCTACACCTTC
TRBV5-1	.	few	TRBJ2-1	CASSLGRSYNEQFF	TGCGCCAGCAGCTTGGGTCGCTCCTACAATGAGCAGTTCTTC
TRBV19	.	many	TRBJ2-2	CASSILNTGELFF	TGTGCCAGTAGTATCCTGAACACCGGGGAGCTGTTTTTT
TRBV5-1	TRBD1	many	TRBJ2-7	CASSSWGQGDREQYF	TGCGCCAGCAGCTCCTGGGGACAGGGGGATCGCGAGCAGTACTTC
TRBV2	.	many	TRBJ1-1	CASSVVQGGAEAFF	TGTGCCAGCAGTGTCGTCCAGGGTGGAGCTGAAGCTTTCTTT
TRBV2	TRBD1	many	TRBJ2-3	CASSDTGQGAIADTQYF	TGTGCCAGCAGTGATACGGGGCAGGGGGCAATTGCAGATACGCAGTATTTT
TRBV27	TRBD1	.	TRBJ2-6	CASSFGRGPGANVLTF	TGTGCCAGCAGTTTCGGCAGGGGGCCAGGGGCCAACGTCCTGACTTTC
TRBV19	.	few	TRBJ1-5	CASSVRGPQPQHF	TGTGCCAGTAGCGTTCGGGGTCCCCAGCCCCAGCATTTT
TRBV29-1	.	few	TRBJ1-2	CSVPQQGYPYGYTF	TGCAGCGTACCCCAACAGGGATATCCCTATGGCTACACCTTC
TRBV5-8	.	few	TRBJ2-5	CASSSHRGAWVSGETQYF	TGTGCCAGCAGCTCCCATCGGGGGGCGTGGGTGTCAGGGGAGACCCAGTACTTC
TRBV11-2	.	many	TRBJ2-1	CASSRAGTEQFF	TGTGCCAGCAGCCGCGCGGGGACTGAGCAGTTCTTC
TRBV20-1	TRBD1	many	TRBJ1-1	CSASWQDRVTEAFF	TGCAGTGCTAGTTGGCAAGACAGGGTCACTGAAGCTTTCTTT
TRBV10-3	TRBD1	many	TRBJ2-7	CAISGSIGTGDSYEQYF	TGTGCCATCAGTGGGAGTATCGGGACAGGGGACTCCTACGAGCAGTACTTC
TRBV6-1	.	many	TRBJ1-1	CASSPGPDPQNTEAFF	TGTGCCAGCAGTCCCGGACCAGACCCCCAGAACACTGAAGCTTTCTTT
TRBV24-1	.	.	TRBJ2-1	CATSDSPLDEQFF	TGTGCCACCAGTGATTCCCCCCTGGATGAGCAGTTCTTC
TRBV2	.	many	TRBJ1-1	CASSRDRIEAFF	TGTGCCAGCAGCCGCGACAGGATTGAAGCTTTCTTT
TRBV27	.	many	TRBJ2-3	CASSLLSTDTQYF	TGTGCCAGCAGCCTCCTTTCCACAGATACGCAGTATTTT
TRBV3-1	.	.	TRBJ2-2	CASSNDGLEIVGELFF	TGTGCCAGCAGTAACGACGGACTGGAGATAGTTGGGGAGCTGTTTTTT
TRBV11-2	.	many	TRBJ1-5	CASSFRPGANQPQHF	TGTGCCAGCAGCTTTAGACCCGGGGCCAATCAGCCCCAGCATTTT
TRBV12-3/TRBV12-4	.	many	TRBJ1-5	CASSLALGGSEPQHF	TGTGCCAGCAGTTTAGCTTTAGGGGGAAGCGAGCCCCAGCATTTT
TRBV20-1	TRBD2	many	TRBJ2-3	CSASEPSGRRDTQYF	TGCAGTGCTAGTGAGCCTAGCGGGAGGAGGGATACGCAGTATTTT
TRBV30	.	.	TRBJ2-3	CAWRRVGTSDTDTQYF	TGTGCCTGGAGGCGTGTGGGTACGTCGGACACAGATACGCAGTATTTT
TRBV28	.	.	TRBJ2-7	CASSLSGGLDEQYF	TGTGCCAGCAGTTTATCGGGGGGCCTGGACGAGCAGTACTTC
TRBV15	.	once	TRBJ1-1	CATSRRLQGNTEAFF	TGTGCCACCAGCAGAAGGTTGCAGGGGAACACTGAAGCTTTCTTT